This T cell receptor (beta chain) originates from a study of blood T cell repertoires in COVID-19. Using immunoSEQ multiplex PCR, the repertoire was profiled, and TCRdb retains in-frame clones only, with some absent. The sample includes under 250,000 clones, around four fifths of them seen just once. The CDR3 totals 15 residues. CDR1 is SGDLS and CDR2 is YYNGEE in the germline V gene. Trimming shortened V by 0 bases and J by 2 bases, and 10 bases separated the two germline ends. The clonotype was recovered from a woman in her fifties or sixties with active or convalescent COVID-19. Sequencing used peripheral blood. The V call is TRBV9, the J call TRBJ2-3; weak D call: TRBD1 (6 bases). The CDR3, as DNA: TGTGCCAGCAGCGTAGTAGGGGGAACCACAGATACGCAGTATTTT. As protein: CASSVVGGTTDTQYF.